This TCR beta chain was captured by sequencing in a study of CD8 T cells in Susac syndrome (dated 2019 in TCRdb). For context, the study as a whole: Whether CD8+ T cell activation and differentiation in Susac syndrome was antigen driven was tested using repertoire sequencing.

RNA was extracted with the RNeasy kit and 0.5 to 1 ug was reverse transcribed using random hexamers. TCR beta CDR3 regions were amplified with the immunoSEQ multiplex PCR assay covering 54 Vbeta and 13 Jbeta segments. PCR amplification bias was corrected using a synthetic template baseline for primer optimization and computational correction. The original pipeline was this. Reads were annotated to V, D and J genes per IMGT and analyzed with immunoSEQ Analyzer, keeping only productive sequences. Clonality was computed as one minus Shannon entropy normalized by log2 of the number of productive unique sequences. Public and private clones were assessed among the 100 most prevalent clones of each patient and control. Susac-specific clones were defined as absent from healthy and MS cohorts, over a thousand published viral clones and other ImmuneACCESS disease sequences. The public reads were quality trimmed at Q25 with fastp and then assembled into clones with MiXCR by TCRdb, keeping productive beta chains. Rows matching on CDR3 protein sequence are summarized as one entry with the most common DNA and genes. TCRdb, not the original authors, processed these V and J calls. This sample gives about 130,000 distinct CDR3 sequences in total; around 94% of them show up just once. The ten largest clones capture 0.07% to 0.09% of the sample.

As concerns this clonotype: Its antigen is unknown. No base quality information exists; no much larger clone differs at one position.

V lost 0 bases and J lost 10 bases; the stretch between them is 19 bases long. Based on the germline V gene, the CDR1 and CDR2 sequences are SGHRS and YFSETQ. The CDR3 spans 15 residues, from the cysteine through the phenylalanine. CDR3 DNA only is kept here, 45 bases in frame from base 1. Peripheral blood CD8+ and CD4+ T cells from healthy donors, Susac syndrome patients and multiple sclerosis patients were profiled using high-throughput TCR beta sequencing. Healthy donors were included as age- and sex-matched controls. CD8+ TEMRA cells were enriched by FACS, while bulk CD8+ and CD4+ T cells were purified by magnetic negative isolation. Blood was drawn into EDTA tubes, processed within 24 hours, and PBMCs were isolated by density gradient centrifugation. PBMCs destined for TCR sequencing were cryopreserved in liquid nitrogen and later thawed in a 37 °C water bath. The sorted or isolated CD4+, CD8+ and CD8+ TEMRA cells reached a purity of at least 90%.

Broader findings and caveats from the paper: The number of individuals in the TCR sequencing and HLA analysis was recognized as being relatively small.

The TCR sequence derives from a human donor in good health. The rearrangement combines TRBV5-1 with TRBJ1-1; perhaps TRBD1 is the D gene, with 5 bases matching. The sample taken for sequencing was CD4+ T cells from PBMCs. The CDR3 corresponds to CASSLARTEGMTAFF. Here is the DNA: TGCGCCAGCAGCTTGGCCAGGACGGAGGGGATGACAGCTTTCTTT.